This TCR beta chain was sequenced during a study of breast tumors, draining lymph nodes, adjacent tissues. Whole-study findings and limits: Tumor and nontumor repertoires were significantly more similar in luminal-like than in basal-like breast cancer. Most tumor T cells seemingly derive from lymph node, then expand in tumor. Tumor TCR diversity was below lymph nodes but above nontumor tissue.

Germline V gives CDR1 MNHEY, CDR2 SVGAGI. The CDR3 totals 14 residues. V trimming: 0 bases; J trimming: 2 bases; junction bases outside the gene matches: 0. Axillary draining lymph nodes of breast cancer patients supplied the node samples. TCRdb called the multiplex PCR reads again in MiXCR, with one record for every CDR3 protein. Found here are more than 250,000 distinct CDR3 sequences, around 30% of them singletons; the top ten hold about 1%. This clonotype showed up many times. Its antigen is unknown. The rearrangement uses TRBV6-5 and TRBJ2-5; 7 positions match TRBD2. This receptor was obtained from a female donor with breast cancer. Some clones in this sample may be carry-over from other donors' samples. Sequencing used axillary lymph node tissue. This chain's CDR3 is CASSYSGGQETQYF. The CDR3 bases are TGTGCCAGCAGTTACTCGGGGGGGCAAGAGACCCAGTACTTC.